This T cell receptor beta chain was sequenced in a study of blood T cells in healthy people across ages. This clonotype appeared once. Antigen specificity is unknown. Given a far larger clone just one base away, this is likely a sequencing read error. The second PCR ran about 6 to 11 cycles with a sample-barcoded 5' primer and J-beta primers. TCRdb re-called the 5' RACE reads with MiXCR, one entry per CDR3 protein. The sample lists around 1,500,000 distinct CDR3 sequences; 28% were seen once. Study-level findings and limits: Older individuals had lower TCR beta diversity per million T cells (the decline was roughly linear).

Germline V gene lookup returns CDR1 MNHNY and CDR2 SVGAGI (reference sequence). The CDR3 runs to 11 residues. The gene calls are TRBV6-6 and TRBJ2-7; D unclear. The TCR comes from a woman aged 30 to 39 in good health. Sequencing input: blood. The CDR3 sequence: CTSSYSTEQYF. CDR3 sequence (DNA): TGTACCAGCAGTTACTCTACCGAGCAGTACTTC.